The clone carrying this TCR beta chain has just a few counts. Its antigen is still unknown. The data are from a study of response to subunit inactivated influenza vaccine. Broader study findings: It was suggested by the authors that few new T cells are recruited by each seasonal influenza vaccination.

The CDR3 length is 17 residues. CDR1 is SGHDT, CDR2 YYEEEE, per germline. V was pared by 0 bases and J by 4 bases, with 6 bases of the junction left unmatched. TCRdb independently ran MiXCR on the RT-PCR reads; one entry per CDR3 protein. Here the sample spans more than 400,000 distinct CDR3 sequences, roughly 7.9% being singletons. The V and J genes are TRBV5-6 and TRBJ2-6; TRBD1 agrees at 8 bases. The receptor was derived from a man in his fifties or sixties who received an inactivated influenza vaccine. The sample in question was PBMCs from blood, obtained about 23 months after vaccination. The CDR3 reads CASSLGTGFFGANVLTF. The CDR3 nucleotides read TGTGCCAGCAGCTTGGGGACAGGGTTCTTCGGGGCCAACGTCCTGACTTTC.